These 32 T cell receptor beta chains came from one sample sequenced in a study of T cells after yellow fever vaccination (dated by TCRdb to between 2017 and 2020). The treatment or condition label here, explained by the study, means: live attenuated yellow fever vaccine strain. The library was generated by 5' RACE. The instrument was an Illumina HiSeq 2500. TCRdb applied fastp at Q25 and MiXCR to the public reads, then kept only in-frame beta chains. Identical CDR3 protein sequences are pooled into one entry, listed with their most common genes and DNA. Recorded for this sample are around 310,000 distinct CDR3 sequences; roughly 8.7% of them occurred a single time. The ten largest clones add up to approximately 18% of the sample. The source was PBMCs, collected on the day of the first yellow fever vaccination. The receptors originated from a man aged 18 to 29 who received the YFV17D yellow fever vaccine.

The chain couples TRBV12-3 or TRBV12-4 to TRBJ2-7; D is perhaps TRBD1 (5 bases). The CDR3 sequence is 12 residues long. V lost 8 bases and J lost 0, with 8 bases in between. The CDR3: CASGDSSYEQYF. CDR3 nucleotides: TGTGCCAGCGGAGACAGCTCCTACGAGCAGTACTTC.

This clonotype appeared a few times. The CDR3 is CSGQGTTNEKLFF. CDR3 nucleotides: TGCAGCGGACAGGGGACAACTAATGAAAAACTGTTTTTT. The rearrangement uses TRBV29-1 and TRBJ1-4; 8 nucleotides align to TRBD1. V dropped 7 bases and J dropped 0; count of bases not matched to a gene: 1. The CDR3 is 13 amino acids. Germline CDR1 reads SQVTM; CDR2 reads ANQGSEA. Full variable domain (missing parts from reference TRBV29-1 and TRBJ1-4): SAVISQKPSRDICQRGTSLTIQCQVDSQVTMMFWYRQQPGQSLTLIATANQGSEATYESGFVIDKFPISRPNLTFSTLTVSNMSPEDSSIYLCSGQGTTNEKLFFGSGTQLSVL.

The chain employs TRBV5-1 and TRBJ2-3, with 13 bases lining up with TRBD2. Germline lookup yields CDR1 SGHRS and CDR2 YFSETQ. This CDR3 region has 16 residues. After removal of 1 base from V and 6 bases from J, the junction contained 5 bases not matched to a gene. CDR3: CASSLWGTSGADTQYF. The DNA for the CDR3 is TGCGCCAGCAGCTTGTGGGGGACTAGCGGGGCGGATACGCAGTATTTT.

This clonotype was picked up a small number of times. The gene calls are TRBV20-1 and TRBJ1-2, with D tentatively TRBD1 (6 bases). The CDR3 sequence is 13 residues long. Per germline, CDR1 DFQATT and CDR2 SNEGSKA (reference sequence). Trimming removed 5 bases at V and 2 bases at J, with 12 bases between. The CDR3: CSAYGGENYGYTF. CDR3 bases: TGCAGTGCTTACGGGGGCGAAAACTATGGCTACACCTTC.

This clonotype has at least ten counts. The gene calls are TRBV6-5 and TRBJ1-2; TRBD1 agrees at 8 bases. Germline V gene sequence: CDR1 MNHEY, CDR2 SVGAGI. The CDR3 covers 16 residues. With V trimmed by 6 bases and J by 0 bases, 9 bases remained unmatched. Here the CDR3 reads CASRTIAGGTNYGYTF. The CDR3 DNA sequence: TGTGCCAGCAGGACTATCGCAGGGGGCACTAACTATGGCTACACCTTC.

The V call is TRBV20-1, the J call TRBJ2-2; TRBD1 or TRBD2 may be the D gene (7 bases each). The CDR3 has 15 residues. The germline V gene has CDR1 DFQATT and CDR2 SNEGSKA (reference sequence). Trimming removed 1 base from V and 6 bases from J, with 15 bases in between. CDR3 in amino acids: CSARAGGGQSGELFF. CDR3 bases: TGCAGTGCTAGAGCAGGGGGAGGGCAATCCGGGGAGCTGTTTTTT.

Remarks on this clonotype: Being one base from a much bigger clone, this may be a read error. The chain couples TRBV7-2 to TRBJ2-1; unclear D gene. This CDR3 is 12 amino acids long. CDR1 and CDR2 (germline): SGHTA, FQGNSA. V was shortened by 7 bases and J by 7 bases, with 11 bases between the two germline ends. CDR3 coding DNA: TGTGCCAGCAACCCGCAGGAGAATGAGCAGTTCTTC. Residues: CASNPQENEQFF. The complete variable domain, with remaining parts taken from reference TRBV7-2 and TRBJ2-1, reads GAGVSQSPSNKVTEKGKDVELRCDPISGHTALYWYRQSLGQGLEFLIYFQGNSAPDKSGLPSDRFSAERTGGSVSTLTIQRTQQEDSAVYLCASNPQENEQFFGPGTRLTVL.

This clonotype occurred many times. This chain uses TRBV5-4 with TRBJ2-3; no reliable D call. V was pared by 4 bases and J by 3 bases, with 6 bases between. Germline CDR1 and CDR2: SGHNT and YYREEE (reference sequence). The CDR3 covers 12 residues. DNA for the CDR3: TGTGCCAGCAGCATGGTTACAGATACGCAGTATTTT. Translated: CASSMVTDTQYF.

V usage is TRBV20-1 and J usage is TRBJ2-1; TRBD1 matches 11 bases. The CDR3 sequence is 13 residues long. Germline trimming cut 5 bases from V and 8 bases from J; bases unmatched to any gene: 5. The germline CDR1 and CDR2 sequences are DFQATT and SNEGSKA (reference sequence). The CDR3: CSAGQGARDEQFF. The CDR3 region has the DNA TGCAGTGCTGGACAGGGGGCGCGTGATGAGCAGTTCTTC.

This clonotype has just a few counts. The CDR3 coding sequence is TGTGCCAGTAGTATGCGGGACGGAAGGGAACTTCTGGATCAGCCCCAGCATTTT. Translated: CASSMRDGRELLDQPQHF. The rearrangement uses TRBV19 and TRBJ1-5, with a possible D match to TRBD1 (5 bases). The CDR3 extends over 18 amino acids. The V end was cut by 3 bases, the J end by 5 bases, with 23 bases between. The germline CDR1 and CDR2 sequences are LNHDA and SQIVND (reference sequence).

This clonotype was seen ten or more times. This chain uses TRBV4-1 with TRBJ2-2, with D perhaps TRBD1 or TRBD2 (6 bases each). Looked up from germline, CDR1 is MGHRA and CDR2 is YSYEKL. There are 17 residues in the CDR3. Trimming took 3 bases from V and 0 from J, leaving 14 bases between them. The CDR3 sequence is CASSHVRGLANTGELFF. CDR3 DNA: TGCGCCAGCAGCCATGTCAGGGGACTCGCGAACACCGGGGAGCTGTTTTTT.

V is TRBV5-6 and J is TRBJ2-3; D call uncertain. Germline CDR1 reads SGHDT; CDR2 reads YYEEEE. The CDR3 contains 18 residues. V was shortened by 1 base and J by 0 bases, with 18 bases between the two germline ends. The CDR3 region is CASSLLWRISSSTDTQYF. CDR3 nucleotide sequence: TGTGCCAGCAGCTTGTTGTGGCGAATTTCCTCTAGCACAGATACGCAGTATTTT.

The table lists this clonotype with a few counts. The rearrangement uses TRBV6-5 and TRBJ2-1; 8 bases are a match to TRBD2. The germline V gene has CDR1 MNHEY and CDR2 SVGAGI. The CDR3 has 15 residues. V gave up 4 bases and J gave up 4 bases; unmatched junction bases: 6. CDR3 protein: CASSWTSQGYNEQFF. The DNA of the CDR3 is TGTGCCAGCAGTTGGACTAGCCAAGGGTACAATGAGCAGTTCTTC.

This clonotype was detected a few times. The chain carries TRBV20-1 and TRBJ1-4; D gene unclear. This CDR3 has 15 amino acids. In germline, CDR1 is DFQATT, CDR2 SNEGSKA (reference sequence). V gave up 6 bases and J gave up 4 bases, with 18 bases separating them. The DNA of the CDR3 is TGCAGTGCACCCATTAAAAGGGAGAGTAATGAAAAACTGTTTTTT. Translated: CSAPIKRESNEKLFF.

The chain couples TRBV30 to TRBJ2-5, with 7 bases fitting TRBD2. V shed 3 bases, J shed 5 bases, and the junction held 3 bases outside the gene matches. Looked up from germline, CDR1 is GTSNPN and CDR2 is SVGIG (reference sequence). CDR3 size: 12 residues. The CDR3 DNA reads TGTGCCTGGAGCGGACTAGGCGAGACCCAGTACTTC. It specifies CAWSGLGETQYF.

This sequence joins TRBV12-3 or TRBV12-4 and TRBJ2-5; the D gene is possibly TRBD1 (5 bases). This CDR3 region has 12 residues. V gave up 6 bases and J gave up 5 bases, with 10 bases separating them. CDR3 DNA sequence: TGTGCCAGCAGGCTACCAGGGGAGACCCAGTACTTC. Translating it yields CASRLPGETQYF.

The table lists this clonotype with a few counts. The chain joins TRBV5-1 to TRBJ2-2; 8 bases map to TRBD2. The J segment lost 5 bases and the V segment lost 0 bases, leaving 3 bases of the junction unmatched. The CDR3 is 15 residues long. Germline V CDR1 and CDR2: SGHRS, YFSETQ. The DNA of the CDR3 is TGCGCCAGCAGCTTGGGACTAGCGATGACCGGGGAGCTGTTTTTT. It encodes CASSLGLAMTGELFF.

This chain joins TRBV4-2 and TRBJ2-2, with D perhaps TRBD1 (6 bases). The V end was cut by 4 bases, the J end by 9 bases, with 12 bases between. The V gene's germline CDR1 is LGHNA and CDR2 YNFKEQ. The CDR3 sequence is 13 residues long. CDR3 loop: CASSPPGGRELFF. CDR3 DNA: TGTGCCAGCAGCCCTCCTGGGGGCCGGGAGCTGTTTTTT.

This clonotype was detected a few times. This chain uses TRBV6-5 with TRBJ2-3, with TRBD2 matching 8 bases. V dropped 2 bases and J dropped 13; count of bases not matched to a gene: 11. The V gene's germline CDR1 is MNHEY and CDR2 SVGAGI. This CDR3 has 14 amino acids. The CDR3 coding sequence is TGTGCCAGCAGTTACGGGGGACTAGACCGGGAAAAGTATTTT. It codes for CASSYGGLDREKYF.

This clonotype was counted many times. The rearrangement uses TRBV2 and TRBJ1-1, with D unclear. V was pared by 0 bases and J by 2 bases, with 13 bases between. The CDR3 has 16 residues. CDR1 SNHLY and CDR2 FYNNEI come from the germline V gene. The chain's CDR3 is CASSEALTGLNTEAFF. The CDR3 bases are TGTGCCAGCAGTGAAGCGCTTACGGGGTTAAACACTGAAGCTTTCTTT.

This clonotype was observed at least ten times. This chain joins TRBV7-9 and TRBJ1-3, with D hard to call. The CDR3 has 16 residues. The germline V gene has CDR1 SEHNR and CDR2 FQNEAQ (reference sequence). Deletions cut 4 bases from V and 4 bases from J, with 17 bases between. The CDR3 coding sequence is TGTGCCAGCAGCTCCAGTACGGAAGCTGTAGGAAACACCATATATTTT. Translated, it gives CASSSSTEAVGNTIYF.

This clonotype has only a few counts. The chain recombines TRBV15 with TRBJ2-1; D may be TRBD1 or TRBD2 (6 bases each). The germline V gene encodes CDR1 LNHNV and CDR2 YYDKDF (reference sequence). Trimming removed 3 bases from V and 8 bases from J, with 11 bases in between. The CDR3 consists of 13 residues. CDR3 sequence (DNA): TGTGCCACCAGCAGCTGGGGGGCAGATGAGCAGTTCTTC. Translation gives CATSSWGADEQFF.

This clonotype was seen a few times. The gene calls are TRBV7-8 and TRBJ2-1; D is unresolved. Trimming removed 3 bases from V and 1 base from J, with 13 bases in between. From germline, CDR1 is SGHVS and CDR2 FQNEAQ. This CDR3 spans 16 amino acids. The CDR3 coding sequence is TGTGCCAGCAGCTTTTCAGGATGGAGTTCCTACAATGAGCAGTTCTTC. It encodes CASSFSGWSSYNEQFF.

The V call is TRBV4-1, the J call TRBJ1-3; 11 nucleotides align to TRBD1. In germline, CDR1 is MGHRA, CDR2 YSYEKL. CDR3 length: 18 amino acids. V dropped 4 bases and J dropped 1; count of bases not matched to a gene: 9. The CDR3 DNA reads as TGCGCCAGCAGCCGAACATGGGGGACAGGGGGTTCTGGAAACACCATATATTTT. As protein: CASSRTWGTGGSGNTIYF.

This clonotype was seen only a few times. The chain combines TRBV5-1 with TRBJ2-7; the D gene is possibly TRBD1 (5 bases). Germline V gene data show CDR1 as SGHRS and CDR2 as YFSETQ. V was pared by 0 bases and J by 6 bases, with 10 bases between. The CDR3 runs to 13 residues. CDR3 sequence: CASSLASGAEQYV. CDR3 DNA: TGCGCCAGCAGCTTGGCCAGTGGGGCCGAGCAGTACGTC.

This clonotype was seen only a few times. This rearrangement joins TRBV19 to TRBJ1-1, with D possibly TRBD1 on 5 matching bases. The CDR3 contains 15 residues. Trimming pared 3 bases from V and 0 bases from J, leaving 11 bases between. The germline gives CDR1 LNHDA, CDR2 SQIVND (reference sequence). The CDR3, as DNA: TGTGCCAGTAGTATCTGGGGGTTGATGAACACTGAAGCTTTCTTT. This gives the protein CASSIWGLMNTEAFF.

This clonotype occurred a few times. The chain links TRBV28 to TRBJ2-7; 7 bases match TRBD2. This CDR3 comprises 14 residues. Germline V lookup: CDR1 MDHEN, CDR2 SYDVKM. After removal of 3 bases from V and 4 bases from J, the junction contained 6 bases not matched to a gene. The CDR3 region is CASSLRGTFYEQYF. CDR3 sequence (DNA): TGTGCCAGCAGTTTGCGGGGGACCTTTTACGAGCAGTACTTC.

The CDR3 nucleotides read TGTGCCAGCTCACCACGGGACAGCAACTATGGCTACACCTTC. Its translation is CASSPRDSNYGYTF. The chain carries TRBV18 and TRBJ1-2; 7 bases match TRBD1. Germline CDR1 and CDR2: KGHSH and LQKENI. This CDR3 region has 14 residues. With V trimmed by 1 base and J by 2 bases, 1 base remained unmatched.

This clonotype is classed as medium-sized. The chain couples TRBV5-1 to TRBJ2-4; D is perhaps TRBD1 (7 bases). This CDR3 has 14 residues. Trimming left V 0 bases short and J 6 bases short, with 10 bases between. Germline values: CDR1 SGHRS, CDR2 YFSETQ. CDR3 sequence reads: CASSLGQGGNIQYF. For the CDR3, the DNA is TGCGCCAGCAGCTTGGGCCAGGGGGGAAACATTCAGTACTTC.

This clonotype was observed at least ten times. This chain uses TRBV5-1 with TRBJ2-1, with 10 bases that match TRBD2. This CDR3 is built from 17 residues. V lost 4 bases, J lost 0 bases, and 7 bases stayed unmatched. Germline-derived CDR1 and CDR2 are SGHRS and YFSETQ. The CDR3 bases are TGCGCCAGCAGCGGTTCTAGCGGGGGAAGCTCCTACAATGAGCAGTTCTTC. Translating it yields CASSGSSGGSSYNEQFF.

In this sample, this clonotype turned up a few times. V usage is TRBV10-3 and J usage is TRBJ1-6; no clear D. This CDR3 comprises 12 residues. V gave up 2 bases and J gave up 7 bases, with 3 bases separating them. CDR1 is ENHRY, CDR2 SYGVKD, per germline. The CDR3 nucleotides read TGTGCCATCAGTGAGGAAAATTCACCCCTCCACTTT. This encodes CAISEENSPLHF.

This clonotype was counted only a few times. The chain employs TRBV6-4 and TRBJ2-1; 9 bases match TRBD1. V was pared by 6 bases and J by 3 bases, with 6 bases of the junction left unmatched. Germline loops: CDR1 MRHNA, CDR2 SNTAGT. The CDR3 has 15 amino acids. The CDR3 DNA is TGTGCCAGCAGCAGACAGGGGGGAAACTACAATGAGCAGTTCTTC. It encodes CASSRQGGNYNEQFF.